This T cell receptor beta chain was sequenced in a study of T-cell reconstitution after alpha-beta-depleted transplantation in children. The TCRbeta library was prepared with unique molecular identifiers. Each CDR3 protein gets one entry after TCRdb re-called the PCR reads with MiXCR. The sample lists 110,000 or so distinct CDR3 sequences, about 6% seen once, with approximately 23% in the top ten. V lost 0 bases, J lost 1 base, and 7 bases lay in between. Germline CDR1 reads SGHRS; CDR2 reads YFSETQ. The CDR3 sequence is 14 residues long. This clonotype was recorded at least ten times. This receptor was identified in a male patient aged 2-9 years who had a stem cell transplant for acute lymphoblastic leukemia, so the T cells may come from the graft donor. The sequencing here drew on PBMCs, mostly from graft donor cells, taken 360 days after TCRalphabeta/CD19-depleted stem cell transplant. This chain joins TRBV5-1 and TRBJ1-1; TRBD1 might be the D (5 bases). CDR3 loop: CASSLGRGNTEAFF. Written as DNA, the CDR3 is TGCGCCAGCAGCTTGGGTAGGGGGAACACTGAAGCTTTCTTT. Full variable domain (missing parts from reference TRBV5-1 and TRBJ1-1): KAGVTQTPRYLIKTRGQQVTLSCSPISGHRSVSWYQQTPGQGLQFLFEYFSETQRNKGNFPGRFSGRQFSNSRSEMNVSTLELGDSALYLCASSLGRGNTEAFFGQGTRLTVV.